The rows below give T cell receptor beta chains drawn from one sample of a study of blood T cells in healthy people across ages. TCRdb used MiXCR to reprocess the 5' RACE reads, holding one entry per CDR3 protein. Among about 1.8 million distinct CDR3 sequences listed, 40% to 55% were seen once. What was sequenced was blood. Source of these receptors: a woman aged 40 to 50 in good health. Both conserved end residues are part of each CDR3. D genes are given only for firm matches. Not all rows give a size; the values are once, few, many and, for expanded clones, a class.

V gene	D gene	clone size	J gene	CDR3 protein	CDR3 DNA
TRBV29-1	TRBD1	once	TRBJ2-4	CSVGTGGSKNIQYF	TGCAGCGTTGGGACAGGGGGGTCCAAAAACATTCAGTACTTC
TRBV5-1	TRBD2	few	TRBJ2-5	CASSRTSGEGETQYF	TGCGCCAGCAGCCGGACTAGCGGGGAGGGAGAGACCCAGTACTTC
TRBV24-1	.	.	TRBJ1-5	CATSGQTNQPQHF	TGTGCCACCAGTGGACAGACCAATCAGCCCCAGCATTTT
TRBV14	.	.	TRBJ2-5	CASRDSGAWEQYF	TGTGCCAGCAGAGATAGCGGAGCCTGGGAGCAGTACTTC
TRBV6-1	TRBD1	.	TRBJ2-1	CASSETGVQAYNEQFF	TGTGCCAGCAGTGAAACAGGGGTTCAAGCCTACAATGAGCAGTTCTTC
TRBV20-1	.	.	TRBJ2-4	CSASKSFMYF	TGCAGTGCTAGCAAGAGCTTCATGTACTTC
TRBV9	.	.	TRBJ2-3	CASSVGLDAATDTQYF	TGTGCCAGCAGCGTAGGCCTTGACGCGGCTACAGATACGCAGTATTTT
TRBV3-1	.	.	TRBJ2-3	CASSQERGGFDTQYF	TGTGCCAGCAGCCAAGAGAGAGGGGGTTTCGATACGCAGTATTTT
TRBV12-3/TRBV12-4	.	.	TRBJ1-2	CASSFLTIYGYTF	TGTGCCAGCAGTTTTCTGACAATCTATGGCTACACCTTC
TRBV20-1	.	.	TRBJ1-5	CSARLWTVVSNQPQHF	TGCAGTGCTCGCCTTTGGACAGTTGTCAGCAATCAGCCCCAGCATTTT
TRBV6-5	TRBD1	.	TRBJ1-6	CASSYYPRGHSPLHF	TGTGCCAGCAGTTACTACCCCAGGGGGCACTCACCCCTCCACTTT
TRBV5-1	.	.	TRBJ2-7	CASSPHLKDPYEQYF	TGCGCCAGCAGCCCTCACCTTAAGGATCCCTACGAGCAGTACTTC
TRBV7-9	.	.	TRBJ2-1	CASSPPGFGGEQFF	TGTGCCAGCAGCCCCCCGGGTTTCGGGGGTGAGCAGTTCTTC
TRBV6-5	.	.	TRBJ2-3	CASRYRDAGLTDTQYF	TGTGCCAGCAGATACAGGGACGCGGGACTCACAGATACGCAGTATTTT
TRBV6-5	TRBD1	.	TRBJ1-1	CASSPKQGGTEAFF	TGTGCCAGCAGTCCCAAACAGGGGGGGACTGAAGCTTTCTTT
TRBV27	.	few	TRBJ1-2	CASARANYGYTF	TGTGCCAGCGCCAGGGCCAACTATGGCTACACCTTC
TRBV4-1	.	few	TRBJ1-1	CASSQVQTGLVRAFF	TGCGCCAGCAGCCAAGTACAAACAGGGTTAGTACGAGCTTTCTTT
TRBV11-2	TRBD2	.	TRBJ2-5	CASSQTLAKSQGTQYF	TGTGCCAGCAGCCAAACACTAGCGAAAAGCCAAGGGACCCAGTACTTC
TRBV20-1	.	once	TRBJ1-2	CSALRGDGYTF	TGCAGTGCCCTTCGAGGGGATGGCTACACCTTC
TRBV9	.	.	TRBJ2-1	CASSLRAGGNEQFF	TGTGCCAGCAGCTTGAGGGCGGGTGGCAATGAGCAGTTCTTC
TRBV13	.	.	TRBJ1-4	CASSLTGRDEKLFF	TGTGCCAGCAGCTTAACCGGGCGGGATGAAAAACTGTTTTTT
TRBV6-5	.	.	TRBJ1-2	CASSESQGFGYGYTF	TGTGCCAGCAGTGAATCCCAGGGGTTTGGTTATGGCTACACCTTC
TRBV6-1	.	few	TRBJ2-3	CASSDSPSTDTQYF	TGTGCCAGCAGTGACAGCCCTAGCACAGATACGCAGTATTTT
TRBV4-3	.	.	TRBJ2-3	CASSQGELHTQYF	TGCGCCAGCAGCCAAGGGGAATTACATACGCAGTATTTT
TRBV7-9	TRBD1	.	TRBJ2-1	CASSSSGQGGEQFF	TGTGCCAGCAGCTCATCGGGACAGGGGGGTGAGCAGTTCTTC
TRBV11-2	.	.	TRBJ2-7	CASSSAPGSSYEQYF	TGTGCCAGCAGCTCAGCCCCCGGGAGCTCCTACGAGCAGTACTTC
TRBV5-1	.	.	TRBJ2-4	CASSFDKANIQYF	TGCGCCAGCAGCTTTGACAAGGCGAACATTCAGTACTTC
TRBV28	.	few	TRBJ2-7	CASSPPWGASYEQYF	TGTGCCAGCAGCCCTCCGTGGGGGGCTTCCTACGAGCAGTACTTC
TRBV15	.	.	TRBJ2-3	CATSRIATQGFAETQYF	TGTGCCACCAGCAGGATCGCAACCCAGGGGTTTGCAGAGACGCAGTATTTT
TRBV3-1	.	.	TRBJ2-4	CASSHLRGRARLGEQYF	TGTGCCAGCAGCCACCTCAGGGGAAGAGCCCGACTAGGCGAACAGTACTTC
TRBV4-3	.	once	TRBJ1-2	CAGSQDGGDEYGYTF	TGCGCCGGCAGCCAAGACGGCGGGGATGAGTATGGCTACACCTTC